This TCR beta chain stems from a study of graft-versus-host responses after intestinal transplantation. Study-wide background: Induction with anti-thymocyte globulin, then tacrolimus and steroids for roughly three years, was given to all recipients.

Study results and caveats: Among recipient marrow samples, GvH clones were found; some appeared first in ileum or blood. Peak levels of circulating GvH clones tracked with early post-transplant HvG declines.

Of note for this clone: What it recognizes is unknown.

J was trimmed by 6 bases and V by 5 bases; bases with no gene match: 4. The CDR3 runs 12 residues. The germline gives CDR1 MNHNY, CDR2 SVGAGI (reference sequence). Repertoires were generated with immunoSEQ multiplex PCR, while TCRdb's copy carries only in-frame clones and drops some. The sample lists about 40,000 clones, about 89% occurring once. This sequence joins TRBV6-6 and TRBJ2-7, with 7 bases lining up with TRBD1. The sequenced sample was PBMCs, obtained 300 to 320 days after intestinal transplant. The sequence was collected from a human patient who received an intestinal transplant, so some T cells may come from the graft donor. The chain's CDR3 is CASSPTGFEQYF. DNA of the CDR3: TGTGCCAGCAGTCCGACAGGGTTCGAGCAGTACTTC.